This T cell receptor beta chain emerged from a study of shared clonotypes between healthy human individuals. The sorted-subset replicate PCRs were given 150 to 200 ng DNA, which is some 29,000 T cell genomes. Data came from immunoSEQ multiplex PCR; TCRdb stores just in-frame clones and leaves some out. The sample lists about 670,000 clones, about two thirds occurring once. Study conclusions and caveats: Sequencing depth was predicted to influence how clonotypes are shared among donors.

This clone was counted ten times or more. Its matching antigen is unknown. The CDR3 sequence is 18 residues long. Trimming removed 0 bases from V and 2 bases from J; junction bases left unmatched: 10. In germline, CDR1 is GTSNPN, CDR2 SVGIG (reference sequence). The clonotype comes from a woman in her 30s in good health. The sample was memory CD4+ T cells sorted from blood. The subset is: CD45RA-negative fraction. The chain recombines TRBV30 with TRBJ2-6; 7 bases map to TRBD2. CDR3 protein: CAWSVSGEGLAGANVLTF. DNA for the CDR3: TGTGCCTGGAGTGTATCCGGGGAGGGGCTAGCTGGGGCCAACGTCCTGACTTTC.